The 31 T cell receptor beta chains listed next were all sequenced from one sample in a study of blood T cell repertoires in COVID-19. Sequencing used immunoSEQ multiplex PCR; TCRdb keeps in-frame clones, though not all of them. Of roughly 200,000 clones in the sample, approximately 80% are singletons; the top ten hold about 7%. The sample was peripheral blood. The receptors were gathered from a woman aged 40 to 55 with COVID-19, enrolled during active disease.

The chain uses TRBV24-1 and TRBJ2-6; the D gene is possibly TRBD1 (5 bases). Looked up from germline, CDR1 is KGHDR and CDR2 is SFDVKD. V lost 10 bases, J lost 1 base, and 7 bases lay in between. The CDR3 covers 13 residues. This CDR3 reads CATQGSGANVLTF. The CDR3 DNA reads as TGTGCCACTCAGGGATCTGGGGCCAACGTCCTGACTTTC.

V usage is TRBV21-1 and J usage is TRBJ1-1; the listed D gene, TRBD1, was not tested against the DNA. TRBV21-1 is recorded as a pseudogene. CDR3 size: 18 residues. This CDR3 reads CASSKEVRGLKGDTEAFF. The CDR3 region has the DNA TGTGCCAGCAGCAAAGAGGTCAGGGGCCTAAAAGGGGACACTGAAGCTTTCTTT.

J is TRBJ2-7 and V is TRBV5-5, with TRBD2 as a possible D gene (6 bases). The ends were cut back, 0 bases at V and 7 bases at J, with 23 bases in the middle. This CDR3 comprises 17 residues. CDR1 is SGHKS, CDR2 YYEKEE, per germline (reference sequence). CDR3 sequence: CASSLGNPRGTFDEQYF. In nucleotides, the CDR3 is TGTGCCAGCAGCTTGGGTAATCCCCGGGGGACGTTTGATGAGCAGTACTTC.

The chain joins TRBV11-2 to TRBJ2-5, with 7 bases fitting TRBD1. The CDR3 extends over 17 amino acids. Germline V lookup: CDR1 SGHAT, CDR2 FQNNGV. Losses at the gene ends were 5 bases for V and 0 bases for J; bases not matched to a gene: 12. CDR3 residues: CASSIGDRQGYQETQYF. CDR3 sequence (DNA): TGTGCCAGCAGCATAGGAGACAGACAGGGATACCAAGAGACCCAGTACTTC.

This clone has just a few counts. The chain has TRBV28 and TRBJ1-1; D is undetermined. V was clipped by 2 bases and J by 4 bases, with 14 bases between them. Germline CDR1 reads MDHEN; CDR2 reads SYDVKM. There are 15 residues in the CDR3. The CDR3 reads CASSLHPEGSTEAFF. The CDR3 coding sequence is TGTGCCAGCAGTTTACATCCCGAGGGAAGCACTGAAGCTTTCTTT.

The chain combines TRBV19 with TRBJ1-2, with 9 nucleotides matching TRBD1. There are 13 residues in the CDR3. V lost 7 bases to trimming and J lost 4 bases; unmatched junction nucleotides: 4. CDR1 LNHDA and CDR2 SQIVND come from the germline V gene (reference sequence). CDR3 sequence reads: CASNTGGIYGYTF. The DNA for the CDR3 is TGTGCCAGTAACACAGGGGGCATCTATGGCTACACCTTC.

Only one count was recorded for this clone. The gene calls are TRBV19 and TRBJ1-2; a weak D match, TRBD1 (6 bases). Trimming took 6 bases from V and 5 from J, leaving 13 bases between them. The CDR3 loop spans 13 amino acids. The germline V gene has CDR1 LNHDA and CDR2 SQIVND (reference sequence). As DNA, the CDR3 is TGTGCCAGTAGCCCGGACAGAGTATATGGCTACACCTTC. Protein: CASSPDRVYGYTF.

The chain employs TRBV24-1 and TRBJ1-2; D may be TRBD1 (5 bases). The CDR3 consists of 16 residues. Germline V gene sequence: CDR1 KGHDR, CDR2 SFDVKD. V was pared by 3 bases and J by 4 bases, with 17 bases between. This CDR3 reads CATSDHLRGGIYGYTF. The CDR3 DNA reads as TGTGCCACCAGTGATCACCTGAGGGGAGGAATCTATGGCTACACCTTC.

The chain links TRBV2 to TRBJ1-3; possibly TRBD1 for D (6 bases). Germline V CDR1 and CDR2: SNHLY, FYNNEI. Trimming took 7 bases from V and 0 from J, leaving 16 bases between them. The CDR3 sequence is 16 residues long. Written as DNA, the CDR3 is TGTGCCAGCACGTCAGGGGAAACTTACTCTGGAAACACCATATATTTT. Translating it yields CASTSGETYSGNTIYF.

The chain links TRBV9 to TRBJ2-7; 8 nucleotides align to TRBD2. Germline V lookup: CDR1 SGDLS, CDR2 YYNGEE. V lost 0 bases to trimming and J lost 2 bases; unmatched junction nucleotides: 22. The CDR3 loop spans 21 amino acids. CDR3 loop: CASSVDPGGSGRPTTTYEQYF. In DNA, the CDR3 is TGTGCCAGCAGCGTAGACCCGGGGGGGAGCGGGAGACCAACAACCACCTACGAGCAGTACTTC. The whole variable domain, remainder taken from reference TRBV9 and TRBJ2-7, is DSGVTQTPKHLITATGQRVTLRCSPRSGDLSVYWYQQSLDQGLQFLIQYYNGEERAKGNILERFSAQQFPDLHSELNLSSLELGDSALYFCASSVDPGGSGRPTTTYEQYFGPGTRLTVT.

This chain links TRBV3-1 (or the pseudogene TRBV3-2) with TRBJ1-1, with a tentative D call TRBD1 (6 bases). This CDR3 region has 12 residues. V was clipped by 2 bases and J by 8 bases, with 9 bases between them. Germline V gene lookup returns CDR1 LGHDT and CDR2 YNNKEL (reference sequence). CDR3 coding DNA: TGTGCCAGCAGCCAAAGGGGGGGAGAAGCTTTCTTT. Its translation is CASSQRGGEAFF.

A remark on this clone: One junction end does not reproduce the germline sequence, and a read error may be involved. DNA for the CDR3: TGTGCTAGCAGCTTAGGGGGCTGGAACACTGAAGCTTTCTTT. Translated: CASSLGGWNTEAFF. J is TRBJ1-1 and V is TRBV7-7; 7 bases match TRBD1. The CDR3 runs to 14 residues. The germline V gene encodes CDR1 SSHAT and CDR2 FNYEAQ (reference sequence).

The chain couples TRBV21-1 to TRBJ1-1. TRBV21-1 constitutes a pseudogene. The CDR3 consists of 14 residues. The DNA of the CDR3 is TGTGCCAGCAGCGAAGCTTCCCTAGGTACTGAAGCTTTCTTT. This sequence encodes CASSEASLGTEAFF.

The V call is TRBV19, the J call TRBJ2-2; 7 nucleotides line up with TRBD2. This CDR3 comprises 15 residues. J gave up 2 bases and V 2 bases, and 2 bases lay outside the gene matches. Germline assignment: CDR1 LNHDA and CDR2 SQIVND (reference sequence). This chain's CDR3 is CASSIPSGNTGELFF. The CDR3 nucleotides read TGTGCCAGTAGTATACCTAGCGGTAACACCGGGGAGCTGTTTTTT.

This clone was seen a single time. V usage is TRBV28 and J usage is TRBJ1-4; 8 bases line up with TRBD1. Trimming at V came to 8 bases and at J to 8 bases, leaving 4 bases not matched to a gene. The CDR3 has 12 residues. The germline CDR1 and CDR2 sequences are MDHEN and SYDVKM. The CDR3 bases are TGTGCCAGCCGGGCAGGGGGCGAAAAACTGTTTTTT. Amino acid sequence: CASRAGGEKLFF. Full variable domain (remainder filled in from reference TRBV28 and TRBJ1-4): DVKVTQSSRYLVKRTGEKVFLECVQDMDHENMFWYRQDPGLGLRLIYFSYDVKMKEKGDIPEGYSVSREKKERFSLILESASTNQTSMYLCASRAGGEKLFFGSGTQLSVL.

This chain's CDR3 is CASSLSFDEQYF. In nucleotides, the CDR3 is TGCGCCAGCTCCCTATCATTCGACGAGCAGTACTTC. The V and J genes are TRBV4-1 and TRBJ2-7; D uncertain. This CDR3 is built from 12 residues. With 8 bases removed from V and 5 bases from J, the gap between germline ends came to 13 bases. Germline V gene sequence: CDR1 MGHRA, CDR2 YSYEKL.

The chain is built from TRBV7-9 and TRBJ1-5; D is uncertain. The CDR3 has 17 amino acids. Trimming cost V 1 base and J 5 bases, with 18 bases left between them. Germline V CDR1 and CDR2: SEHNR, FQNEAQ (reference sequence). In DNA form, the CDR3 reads TGTGCCAGCAGCTTAGTCGTGAAGTGGGCCCCCCATCAGCCCCAGCATTTT. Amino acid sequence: CASSLVVKWAPHQPQHF. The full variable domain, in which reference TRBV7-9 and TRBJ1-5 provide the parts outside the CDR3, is DTGVSQNPRHKITKRGQNVTFRCDPISEHNRLYWYRQTLGQGPEFLTYFQNEAQLEKSRLLSDRFSAERPKGSFSTLEIQRTEQGDSAMYLCASSLVVKWAPHQPQHFGDGTRLSIL.

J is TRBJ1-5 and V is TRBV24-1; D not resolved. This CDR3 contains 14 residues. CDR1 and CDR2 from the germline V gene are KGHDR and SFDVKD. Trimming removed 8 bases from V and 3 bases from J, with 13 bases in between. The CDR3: CATKNFRVNQPQHF. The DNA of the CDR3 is TGTGCCACCAAAAACTTTAGAGTCAATCAGCCCCAGCATTTT.

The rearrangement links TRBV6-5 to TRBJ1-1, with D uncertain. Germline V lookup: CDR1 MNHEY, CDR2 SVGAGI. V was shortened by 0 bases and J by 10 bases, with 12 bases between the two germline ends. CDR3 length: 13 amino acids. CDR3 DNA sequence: TGTGCCAGCAGTTACTCGAGTAGGTCTAGAGCTTTCTTT. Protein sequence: CASSYSSRSRAFF.

In DNA form, the CDR3 reads TGTGCCAGTACCCCGGGGGGTAGGTCATCCACCGGGGAGCTGTTTTTT. Protein: CASTPGGRSSTGELFF. The chain employs TRBV19 and TRBJ2-2; 7 positions agree with TRBD2. Germline V gene lookup returns CDR1 LNHDA and CDR2 SQIVND (reference sequence). Trimming at V came to 7 bases and at J to 4 bases, leaving 12 bases not matched to a gene. CDR3 length: 16 residues.

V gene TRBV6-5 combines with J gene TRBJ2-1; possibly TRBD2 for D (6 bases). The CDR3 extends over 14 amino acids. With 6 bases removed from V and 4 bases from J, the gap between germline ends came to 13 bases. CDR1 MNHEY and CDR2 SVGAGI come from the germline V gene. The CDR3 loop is CASRLAAGYNEQFF. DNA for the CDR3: TGTGCCAGCAGGCTGGCTGCGGGATACAATGAGCAGTTCTTC.

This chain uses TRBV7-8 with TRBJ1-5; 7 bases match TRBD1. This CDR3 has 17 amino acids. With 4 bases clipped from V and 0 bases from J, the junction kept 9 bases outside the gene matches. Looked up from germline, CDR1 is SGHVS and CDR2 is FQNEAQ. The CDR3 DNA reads TGTGCCAGCAGCTCGCCTCGACAGGGATATAGCAATCAGCCCCAGCATTTT. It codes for CASSSPRQGYSNQPQHF.

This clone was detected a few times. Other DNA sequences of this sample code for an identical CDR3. The CDR3 coding sequence is TGTGCCAGCAGTGATTACAGGGGGCTGAATCAGCCCCAGCATTTT. Translated: CASSDYRGLNQPQHF. The chain has TRBV6-1 and TRBJ1-5, with 9 bases fitting TRBD1. Germline V gives CDR1 MNHNS, CDR2 SASEGT. The CDR3 totals 15 residues. V lost 3 bases to trimming and J lost 4 bases; unmatched junction nucleotides: 4.

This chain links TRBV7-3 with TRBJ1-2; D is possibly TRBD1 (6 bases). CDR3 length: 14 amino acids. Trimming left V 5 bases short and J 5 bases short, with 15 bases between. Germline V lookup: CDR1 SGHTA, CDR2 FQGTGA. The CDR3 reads CASSRTGSGYGYTF. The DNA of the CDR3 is TGTGCCAGCAGCAGAACAGGGTCTGGTTATGGCTACACCTTC.

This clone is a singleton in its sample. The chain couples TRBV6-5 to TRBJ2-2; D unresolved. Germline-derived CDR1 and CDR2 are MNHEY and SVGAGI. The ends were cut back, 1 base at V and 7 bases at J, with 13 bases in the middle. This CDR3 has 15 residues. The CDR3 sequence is CASSYFGLEDGELFF. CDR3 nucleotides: TGTGCCAGCAGTTACTTCGGCCTAGAAGACGGGGAGCTGTTTTTT.

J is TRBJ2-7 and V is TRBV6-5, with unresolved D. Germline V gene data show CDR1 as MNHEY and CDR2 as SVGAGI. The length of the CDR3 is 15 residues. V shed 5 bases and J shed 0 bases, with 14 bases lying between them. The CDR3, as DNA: TGTGCCAGCAGTAAGCAGCGACCGTCCTCCTACGAGCAGTACTTC. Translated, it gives CASSKQRPSSYEQYF.

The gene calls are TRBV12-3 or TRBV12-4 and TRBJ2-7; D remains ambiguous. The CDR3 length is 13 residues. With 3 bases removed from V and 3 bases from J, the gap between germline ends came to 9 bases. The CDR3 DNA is TGTGCCAGCAGTTTGACTGATAACTACGAGCAGTACTTC. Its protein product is CASSLTDNYEQYF.

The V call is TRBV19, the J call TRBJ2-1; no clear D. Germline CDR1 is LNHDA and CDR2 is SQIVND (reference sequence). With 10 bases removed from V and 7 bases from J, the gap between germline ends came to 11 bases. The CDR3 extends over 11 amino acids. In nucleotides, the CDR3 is TGTGCCACCAACGACATGAATGAGCAGTTCTTC. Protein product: CATNDMNEQFF.

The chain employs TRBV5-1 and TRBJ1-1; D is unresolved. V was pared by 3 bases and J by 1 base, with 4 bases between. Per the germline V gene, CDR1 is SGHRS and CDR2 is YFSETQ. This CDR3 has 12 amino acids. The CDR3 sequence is CASSSSNTEAFF. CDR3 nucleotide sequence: TGCGCCAGCAGCTCCTCGAACACTGAAGCTTTCTTT.

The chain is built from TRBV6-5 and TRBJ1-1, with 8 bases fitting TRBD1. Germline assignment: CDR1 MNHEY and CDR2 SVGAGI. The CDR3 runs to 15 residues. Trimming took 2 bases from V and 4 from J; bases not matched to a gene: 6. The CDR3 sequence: CASSYGQGQVTEAFF. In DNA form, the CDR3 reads TGTGCCAGCAGTTACGGACAGGGTCAGGTCACTGAAGCTTTCTTT.

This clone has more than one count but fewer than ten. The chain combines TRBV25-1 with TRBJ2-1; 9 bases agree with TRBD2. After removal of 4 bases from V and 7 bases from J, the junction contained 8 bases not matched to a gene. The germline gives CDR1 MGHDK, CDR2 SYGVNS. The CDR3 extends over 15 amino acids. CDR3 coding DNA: TGTGCCAGCAGTGCGCGGGGGGGCCGTGGTAATGAGCAGTTCTTC. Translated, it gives CASSARGGRGNEQFF.